This T cell receptor beta chain was recorded in a study of vaccination and CD4 T cells after COVID-19. Study as a whole: The study drew post-COVID samples a median around 100 days after diagnosis (range 35 to 161). At a median about 72 days (range 14 to 241) after dose two, post-vaccine samples were obtained. Stimuli were overlapping spike peptide pools of SARS-CoV-2 and three common cold coronaviruses (HCoV-NL63, HCoV-OC43, HCoV-229E).

There are a few counts of this clonotype. Its antigen is still unknown. Cultured CD4+ T-cell DNA underwent Oncomine TCR Beta short-read sequencing. Via MiXCR, TCRdb re-called the PCR reads, giving one row per CDR3 protein. The data contain roughly 10,000 distinct CDR3 sequences, approximately 26% of them seen just once; the ten biggest clones take up around 46%. Regarding treatment: roughly 11-day PBMC culture with coronavirus spike peptide pools or control peptides (ViraFEST assay). The study, taken as a whole, reports: Looking at convalescent patients, 304 of their 307 vaccine-specific clones were spike mono-reactive.

Germline loops: CDR1 LNHDA, CDR2 SQIVND (reference sequence). The V and J ends lost 2 bases and 2 bases respectively, with 10 bases between them. The CDR3 runs to 15 residues. This TCR came from a human donor who received a COVID-19 vaccine. This material consisted of CD4+ T cells from blood, cultured in vitro, taken before SARS-CoV-2 vaccination. This chain uses TRBV19 with TRBJ1-5; no firm D call. CDR3 nucleotide sequence: TGTGCCAGTAGTATATCTGGGGTGGGCAATCAGCCCCAGCATTTT. Encoded protein: CASSISGVGNQPQHF.